This T cell receptor (beta chain) was documented in a study of T cell responses to AZD1222 COVID-19 vaccine. Some clones are missing from TCRdb's copy, which holds only in-frame ones; the method was immunoSEQ multiplex PCR. The profile shows approximately 220,000 clones, roughly 91% of them singletons. As concerns this clone: Other DNA variants within this sample encode the same CDR3.

The CDR3 has 14 amino acids. CDR1 and CDR2 from the germline V gene are MNHNY and SVGAGI (reference sequence). V lost 0 bases to trimming and J lost 4 bases, with 7 bases between them. This TCR derives from an adult in good health. This sample comprised peripheral blood, obtained on day 0 of MenACWY control vaccination. This chain links TRBV6-6 with TRBJ1-5; no clear D. The CDR3: CASSYSGGNQPQHF. DNA for the CDR3: TGTGCCAGCAGTTACTCGGGAGGAAATCAGCCCCAGCATTTT.